This T cell receptor (beta chain) comes out of a study of blood T cell repertoires in COVID-19 (dated by TCRdb to the early 2020s). Regarding the research as a whole: The collaborator samples originated in the United States, Italy and Spain and spanned the acute and convalescent phases of COVID-19. Where HLA class I and class II types were available, the types were taken from metadata supplied by the sample provider, not from assay-based typing. The repertoires were released in a freely available public database meant as a resource for research on the immune response to SARS-CoV-2. Subjects who had been exposed to COVID-19, were actively infected with it, or had recovered from it provided the deeply sampled blood TCRbeta repertoires that made up the dataset. Samples were obtained from the ongoing ImmuneRACE study (first 160 participants) and from 950 to 1,500 subjects provided by 6 global collaborators. The sample metadata nearly always contained a de-identified subject ID, COVID-19 status, age in years and sex. The material from the prospective study consisted of cDNA or gDNA derived from T cells, B-cell-depleted T cells, or PBMCs. What the work shows at the level of the full study, not this receptor alone: Clinical and demographic metadata were provided uncurated, with the amount varying by source and participant.

Each collaborating institution followed its own protocols to collect whole blood in K2EDTA tubes. For TCRbeta analysis, collaborators shipped samples as frozen whole blood, isolated PBMCs, or DNA extracted from either of those sample types. The immunoSEQ Assay, a bias-controlled multiplex PCR, was used to amplify TCRbeta CDR3 regions from genomic DNA. Per the authors' processing: Nucleated cell counts per sample were estimated from amplification of reference gene primers within the assay. To quantify the absolute abundance of each unique TCRbeta CDR3 rearrangement, sequence reads were collapsed and filtered. Productive Simpson clonality was computed per sample as the square root of Simpson's diversity index over productive rearrangements. Here the immuneACCESS table is served through TCRdb, limited to in-frame sequences with V and J called. Missing clones are a known gap in these copies; in checked studies unresolved V genes cover under half, and the rest lacks a known reason. That table furnishes V, J and clone size, whereas the DNA furnished D and trimming. This sample holds around 200,000 clones; around 84% were observed only once. 2.7% of the sample is held by the ten biggest clonotypes.

Note on this clone: No antigen is known for it. No base qualities exist here, and no much larger clone lies one base off it.

Counted from cysteine to phenylalanine, this CDR3 has 11 amino acids. Only the CDR3 portion is preserved as DNA: 33 bases, with reading frame beginning at the first base. CDR1 is given as KGHSH and CDR2 as LQKENI, both from the germline V gene. V loses 6 bases, J loses 11 bases, and the germline ends lie 13 bases apart. This sequence originates from a man between 35 and 55 years old with active or convalescent COVID-19. The specimen sequenced was peripheral blood. The chain couples TRBV18 to TRBJ1-1; a weak D assignment points to TRBD1 (6 bases agree). The nucleotide sequence reads TGTGCCAGCTCTCGAGGGGGAGACGCTTTCTTT. Translated, this gives CASSRGGDAFF. With the rest looked up from the reference TRBV18 and TRBJ1-1 genes rather than sequenced, the full variable domain is NAGVMQNPRHLVRRRGQEARLRCSPMKGHSHVYWYRQLPEEGLKFMVYLQKENIIDESGMPKERFSAEFPKEGPSILRIQQVVRGDSAAYFCASSRGGDAFFGQGTRLTVV.